A single sample gave rise to the 9 T cell receptor beta chains below, sequenced in a study of response to subunit inactivated influenza vaccine. TCRdb re-called the RT-PCR reads with MiXCR, one entry per CDR3 protein. This table has about 800,000 distinct CDR3 sequences, 21% appearing once. The specimen was PBMCs from blood, collected about 5 days after vaccination. These receptors came from a man aged 45-65 years who received an inactivated influenza vaccine.

This chain links TRBV6-2 or TRBV6-3 with TRBJ1-5, with 9 bases matching TRBD1. Unmatched junction bases numbered 10, after V lost 6 bases and J lost 4 bases. CDR1 is MNHEY, CDR2 SVGEGT, per germline. The CDR3 is 16 residues long. The CDR3 nucleotides read TGTGCCAGCAGCCCTCCGGGGACAGGGAAGAATCAGCCCCAGCATTTT. Amino acid sequence: CASSPPGTGKNQPQHF.

The V and J genes are TRBV6-5 and TRBJ2-7, with 7 bases lining up with TRBD1. The CDR3 loop spans 14 amino acids. Trimming removed 5 bases from V and 3 bases from J; junction bases left unmatched: 7. Germline CDR1 reads MNHEY; CDR2 reads SVGAGI. CDR3 DNA: TGTGCCAGCAGTCACAGACAGGGCCTCTACGAGCAGTACTTC. It encodes CASSHRQGLYEQYF.

This clonotype was observed once. An end of the junction does not agree with germline; a read error may underlie this. The chain uses TRBV5-4 and TRBJ2-5, with TRBD1 identical over 9 bases. The length of the CDR3 is 13 residues. The V gene's germline CDR1 is SGHNT and CDR2 YYREEE (reference sequence). The CDR3 DNA follows: TGTGCCAGCAGCTTGACAGGGGGCCAGACCCAGTGCTTC. This encodes CASSLTGGQTQCF.

This sequence joins TRBV20-1 and TRBJ1-5; D perhaps matches TRBD1 (5 bases). Germline values: CDR1 DFQATT, CDR2 SNEGSKA (reference sequence). The V and J ends lost 3 bases and 6 bases respectively, with 15 bases between them. The CDR3 runs to 14 residues. CDR3 sequence (DNA): TGCAGTGCTAGTGGTCAGGGAGGTAGTCAGCCCCAGCATTTT. Amino acid sequence: CSASGQGGSQPQHF.

This clonotype was detected only a few times. The rearrangement uses TRBV12-3 or TRBV12-4 and TRBJ1-6; TRBD1 matches at 7 bases. The trim removed 6 bases at V and 9 bases at J, leaving 2 bases unmatched. CDR3 length: 12 residues. CDR3 loop: CASRTGSSPLHF. In DNA form, the CDR3 reads TGTGCCAGCAGGACAGGGAGTTCACCCCTCCACTTT.

The CDR3 spells CASSPHRPREAFF. Written as DNA, the CDR3 is TGTGCCAGCAGTCCCCATCGGCCTCGGGAAGCTTTCTTT. The J gene is TRBJ1-1, the V gene TRBV12-3 or TRBV12-4; the D is unclear. The CDR3 has 13 amino acids. V was trimmed by 5 bases and J by 8 bases, leaving 15 bases between them.

This clonotype came up a few times. V is TRBV25-1 and J is TRBJ1-4; no reliable D call. The CDR3 has 14 residues. Germline-derived CDR1 and CDR2 are MGHDK and SYGVNS. Trimming stripped 6 bases from V and 0 bases from J, with 8 bases between. CDR3: CASSRMATNEKLFF. The CDR3 DNA follows: TGTGCCAGCAGCAGAATGGCAACTAATGAAAAACTGTTTTTT.

The V gene is TRBV12-3 or TRBV12-4, the J gene TRBJ1-5, with unresolved D. Trimming cost V 5 bases and J 0 bases, with 8 bases left between them. The CDR3 is made up of 14 amino acids. The CDR3 DNA follows: TGTGCCAGCAGTGCCGCGTATAGCAATCAGCCCCAGCATTTT. Its protein product is CASSAAYSNQPQHF.

The V call is TRBV28, the J call TRBJ1-1, with a tentative D call TRBD1 (5 bases). With 5 bases removed from V and 4 bases from J, the gap between germline ends came to 14 bases. Germline V gives CDR1 MDHEN, CDR2 SYDVKM. The length of the CDR3 is 14 residues. DNA of the CDR3: TGTGCCAGCAGTCTGATGAGGGGAAGCACTGAAGCTTTCTTT. It codes for CASSLMRGSTEAFF.